Listed here are 28 T cell receptor beta chains from one sample, sequenced in a study of cytomegalovirus exposure and HLA in healthy donors. Researchers ran the PCR with 60 Vbeta and 13 Jbeta primers. Profiled with immunoSEQ multiplex PCR; TCRdb holds only in-frame clones, not every one. The data contain some 110,000 clones, 65% to 85% of them singletons. Input material: PBMCs. These receptors were taken from a man aged 18 to 29 in good health and CMV-seronegative.

The chain uses TRBV10-3 and TRBJ2-5, with TRBD1 identical over 7 bases. J lost 2 bases, V lost 6 bases, and 9 bases had no gene match. This CDR3 is 15 amino acids long. CDR1 and CDR2 (germline): ENHRY, SYGVKD. CDR3 nucleotides: TGTGCCATCAGGAAGGGTACAGGGGTTCAAGAGACCCAGTACTTC. This sequence encodes CAIRKGTGVQETQYF.

The table lists this clone with a count of one. The CDR3 bases are TGTGCCAGCAGGGCAGGGGGCCGGAACACCGGGGAGCTGTTTTTT. This encodes CASRAGGRNTGELFF. This sequence joins TRBV6-5 and TRBJ2-2, with 8 bases matching TRBD1. From germline, CDR1 is MNHEY and CDR2 SVGAGI. With V trimmed by 6 bases and J by 1 base, 4 bases remained unmatched. There are 15 residues in the CDR3.

The CDR3 DNA reads TGTGCCAGCAGCCTCCCCGCGGCGGGAAGAATGAACACTGAAGCTTTCTTT. It translates to CASSLPAAGRMNTEAFF. This chain joins TRBV14 and TRBJ1-1, with D hard to call. Germline V gene lookup returns CDR1 SGHDN and CDR2 FVKESK. The CDR3 covers 17 residues. V dropped 4 bases and J dropped 0 bases, with 18 bases sitting between them. Drawing the rest from reference TRBV14 and TRBJ1-1, the complete variable domain is EAGVTQFPSHSVIEKGQTVTLRCDPISGHDNLYWYRRVMGKEIKFLLHFVKESKQDESGMPNNRFLAERTGGTYSTLKVQPAELEDSGVYFCASSLPAAGRMNTEAFFGQGTRLTVV.

The chain recombines TRBV6-1 with TRBJ2-1, with 7 nucleotides matching TRBD2. This CDR3 has 13 residues. Per the germline V gene, CDR1 is MNHNS and CDR2 is SASEGT. J was trimmed by 10 bases and V by 7 bases; bases with no gene match: 10. CDR3 in amino acids: CASNLAGVLEQFF. The CDR3, as DNA: TGTGCCAGCAATTTGGCGGGAGTTTTAGAGCAGTTCTTC.

A few counts support this clone. This sequence joins TRBV2 and TRBJ2-7; 7 bases line up with TRBD2. The CDR3 is 17 residues long. CDR1 and CDR2 from the germline V gene are SNHLY and FYNNEI. The V gene end was trimmed by 6 bases and the J gene end by 2 bases; junction bases not matched to a gene: 16. Here the CDR3 DNA reads TGTGCCAGCAGCGACCTGGGACTACGCGACTTGACCTACGAGCAGTACTTC. Translation: CASSDLGLRDLTYEQYF. The whole variable domain, filled in from reference TRBV2 and TRBJ2-7, reads EPEVTQTPSHQVTQMGQEVILRCVPISNHLYFYWYRQILGQKVEFLVSFYNNEISEKSEIFDDQFSVERPDGSNFTLKIRSTKLEDSAMYFCASSDLGLRDLTYEQYFGPGTRLTVT.

The chain recombines TRBV7-9 with TRBJ2-7; 10 bases are shared with TRBD2. From germline, CDR1 is SEHNR and CDR2 FQNEAQ (reference sequence). Trimming cost V 1 base and J 4 bases; bases outside gene matches: 1. This CDR3 is built from 14 residues. CDR3 residues: CASSLEREGYEQYF. The CDR3, as DNA: TGTGCCAGCAGCTTAGAGCGGGAGGGTTACGAGCAGTACTTC. The full variable domain, rest sourced from reference TRBV7-9 and TRBJ2-7, is DTGVSQNPRHKITKRGQNVTFRCDPISEHNRLYWYRQTLGQGPEFLTYFQNEAQLEKSRLLSDRFSAERPKGSFSTLEIQRTEQGDSAMYLCASSLEREGYEQYFGPGTRLTVT.

The rearrangement links TRBV6-1 to TRBJ2-5, with a weak D call TRBD2 (6 bases). The J call could be wrong; TRBJ2-7 is a better fit for the DNA end. The CDR3 length is 15 residues. Germline V gene sequence: CDR1 MNHNS, CDR2 SASEGT. CDR3 DNA: TGTGCCAGCAGTGAAGGGTCAGGGAGGTCCTACGAGCAGTACTTC. This codes for CASSEGSGRSYEQYF.

V and J are TRBV11-2 and TRBJ2-1, with D possibly matching TRBD1 (5 bases). Germline V gene lookup returns CDR1 SGHAT and CDR2 FQNNGV. The length of the CDR3 is 12 residues. Trimming took 6 bases from V and 9 from J, leaving 12 bases between them. The chain's CDR3 is CASSPQGGEQFF. The CDR3 bases are TGTGCCAGCAGTCCGCAGGGTGGTGAGCAGTTCTTC. The whole variable domain, remainder taken from reference TRBV11-2 and TRBJ2-1, is EAGVAQSPRYKIIEKRQSVAFWCNPISGHATLYWYQQILGQGPKLLIQFQNNGVVDDSQLPKDRFSAERLKGVDSTLKIQPAKLEDSAVYLCASSPQGGEQFFGPGTRLTVL.

This rearrangement joins TRBV27 to TRBJ2-5; the D is unclear. V was pared by 9 bases and J by 5 bases, with 4 bases between. Germline V lookup: CDR1 MNHEY, CDR2 SMNVEV (reference sequence). The CDR3 spans 9 residues. The CDR3 nucleotides are TGTGCCAGGGAGGAGACCCAGTACTTC. Its translation is CAREETQYF.

This clone showed up just once. This chain uses TRBV10-3 with TRBJ2-3; 8 bases line up with TRBD2. Looked up from germline, CDR1 is ENHRY and CDR2 is SYGVKD. The CDR3 extends over 15 amino acids. V was clipped by 3 bases and J by 4 bases; unmatched bases: 6. The CDR3 protein is CAISDPGGAADTQYF. Here the CDR3 DNA reads TGTGCCATCAGTGATCCGGGAGGGGCTGCAGATACGCAGTATTTT.

The chain carries TRBV4-3 and TRBJ1-5, with TRBD1 matching 9 bases. Trimming took 3 bases from V and 1 from J; bases not matched to a gene: 10. Germline assignment: CDR1 LGHNA and CDR2 YSLEER. The CDR3 totals 18 residues. The CDR3 spells CASSHYRGRSRSNQPQHF. CDR3 DNA: TGCGCCAGCAGCCACTACAGGGGGCGAAGTAGGAGCAATCAGCCCCAGCATTTT.

The V gene is TRBV9, the J gene TRBJ1-3; 7 positions agree with TRBD1. J gave up 3 bases and V 5 bases, and 14 bases lay outside the gene matches. There are 17 residues in the CDR3. Germline V gene lookup returns CDR1 SGDLS and CDR2 YYNGEE. CDR3 bases: TGTGCCAGCAGGACGACCCGACAGGGCGGCGTTGGAAACACCATATATTTT. It codes for CASRTTRQGGVGNTIYF.

As DNA, the CDR3 is TGTGCCAGCAGTTACCTCCCTTCCTACGAGCAGTACTTC. The encoded protein is CASSYLPSYEQYF. The rearrangement uses TRBV6-5 and TRBJ2-7, with D unresolved. Germline lookup yields CDR1 MNHEY and CDR2 SVGAGI. Trimming cost V 2 bases and J 1 base, with 6 bases left between them. This CDR3 comprises 13 residues.

This clone was observed a handful of times. The chain has TRBV7-9 and TRBJ2-7, with 7 bases matching TRBD2. Germline CDR1 is SEHNR and CDR2 is FQNEAQ (reference sequence). Trimming removed 0 bases from V and 5 bases from J; junction bases left unmatched: 4. The CDR3 is 14 amino acids. The CDR3 here is CASSLARGSNEQYF. CDR3 sequence (DNA): TGTGCCAGCAGCTTAGCTCGCGGGAGCAACGAGCAGTACTTC.

The chain joins TRBV5-4 to TRBJ2-7; maybe TRBD2 (6 bases). V lost 0 bases to trimming and J lost 7 bases, with 14 bases between them. This CDR3 region has 14 residues. The germline CDR1 and CDR2 sequences are SGHNT and YYREEE (reference sequence). The CDR3 is CASSLAVGGEEQYF. The CDR3 DNA reads as TGTGCCAGCAGCTTGGCAGTGGGGGGAGAGGAGCAGTACTTC.

V gene TRBV11-1 combines with J gene TRBJ1-1, with D tentatively TRBD1 (6 bases). The CDR3 is 17 residues long. From germline, CDR1 is SGHAT and CDR2 FQDESV (reference sequence). With 4 bases removed from V and 4 bases from J, the gap between germline ends came to 22 bases. CDR3 residues: CASSSSGATFLGTEAFF. Here the CDR3 DNA reads TGTGCCAGCAGCTCATCAGGGGCCACTTTTTTGGGCACTGAAGCTTTCTTT.

The gene calls are TRBV9 and TRBJ2-3; 8 bases are shared with TRBD2. V gave up 0 bases and J gave up 4 bases; unmatched junction bases: 7. The CDR3 has 16 residues. Looked up from germline, CDR1 is SGDLS and CDR2 is YYNGEE. The CDR3 DNA reads as TGTGCCAGCAGCGTAGGGGGACTAGTATTCGCAGATACGCAGTATTTT. Its protein is CASSVGGLVFADTQYF.

J is TRBJ2-7 and V is TRBV19; TRBD1 agrees at 9 bases. Germline CDR1 LNHDA, CDR2 SQIVND (reference sequence). The CDR3 has 17 residues. Trimming cost V 3 bases and J 6 bases; bases outside gene matches: 15. CDR3 amino acids: CASSIRSFGTGTTEQYF. In DNA, the CDR3 is TGTGCCAGTAGTATTCGCTCTTTCGGGACAGGGACTACCGAGCAGTACTTC.

This chain uses TRBV6-4 with TRBJ1-5; 7 bases map to TRBD1. V shed 5 bases, J shed 3 bases, and the junction held 10 bases outside the gene matches. In germline, CDR1 is MRHNA, CDR2 SNTAGT. The CDR3 covers 16 residues. For the CDR3, the DNA is TGTGCCAGCAGTACCAGAAGACAGGGTACCAATCAGCCCCAGCATTTT. It translates to CASSTRRQGTNQPQHF.

The chain employs TRBV7-8 and TRBJ2-4; 14 bases map to TRBD2. V trimming: 8 bases; J trimming: 4 bases; junction bases outside the gene matches: 13. Germline assignment: CDR1 SGHVS and CDR2 FQNEAQ. The CDR3 covers 18 residues. The CDR3 spells CASSAGTSGSEGKNIQYF. The CDR3 DNA follows: TGTGCCAGCTCTGCCGGGACTAGCGGGAGTGAGGGGAAAAACATTCAGTACTTC.

The genes are TRBV4-1 and TRBJ2-1, with TRBD2 matching 8 bases. The ends lost 0 bases at V and 5 bases at J; junction bases unmatched: 12. Germline CDR1 is MGHRA and CDR2 is YSYEKL. The CDR3 contains 18 residues. CDR3 nucleotides: TGCGCCAGCAGCCAAGATTCGGGAGGGACTCATATTCACAATGAGCAGTTCTTC. Protein sequence: CASSQDSGGTHIHNEQFF.

The V gene is TRBV7-2, the J gene TRBJ2-1; a possible D gene is TRBD2 (6 bases). In germline, CDR1 is SGHTA, CDR2 FQGNSA. This CDR3 is 16 amino acids long. The V gene lost 1 base and the J gene lost 0 bases, with 10 bases spanning the gap. CDR3 sequence: CASSLVAGYSYNEQFF. Written as DNA, the CDR3 is TGTGCCAGCAGCTTAGTGGCGGGGTACTCCTACAATGAGCAGTTCTTC.

Here the CDR3 DNA reads TGCGCCAGCAGCCCAGTGGGGCCCTCATTACACGAGCAGTACTTC. Amino acid sequence: CASSPVGPSLHEQYF. The chain couples TRBV5-1 to TRBJ2-7; perhaps TRBD1 as D (5 bases). This CDR3 has 15 amino acids. Trimming took 4 bases from V and 5 from J, leaving 19 bases between them. Germline V gene lookup returns CDR1 SGHRS and CDR2 YFSETQ. Variable domain in full (rest from reference TRBV5-1 and TRBJ2-7): KAGVTQTPRYLIKTRGQQVTLSCSPISGHRSVSWYQQTPGQGLQFLFEYFSETQRNKGNFPGRFSGRQFSNSRSEMNVSTLELGDSALYLCASSPVGPSLHEQYFGPGTRLTVT.

V gene TRBV6-4 combines with J gene TRBJ2-2; TRBD2 is a possible D gene (5 bases). Germline assignment: CDR1 MRHNA and CDR2 SNTAGT. Trimming cost V 2 bases and J 1 base, with 11 bases left between them. CDR3 size: 16 residues. The CDR3 coding sequence is TGTGCCAGCAGTGACCGTTATCGGGAGAACACCGGGGAGCTGTTTTTT. It translates to CASSDRYRENTGELFF.

The V call is TRBV28, the J call TRBJ1-4, with D maybe TRBD1 (6 bases). The CDR3 length is 14 residues. The germline V gene encodes CDR1 MDHEN and CDR2 SYDVKM. V lost 4 bases to trimming and J lost 8 bases, with 14 bases between them. The CDR3 loop reads CASSSEPQGEKLFF. As DNA, the CDR3 is TGTGCCAGCAGTTCGGAACCACAGGGAGAAAAACTGTTTTTT.

The chain joins TRBV10-3 to TRBJ2-2; 11 nucleotides align to TRBD2. Germline values: CDR1 ENHRY, CDR2 SYGVKD. CDR3 length: 15 residues. The V segment lost 7 bases and the J segment 6 bases; nucleotides outside the gene matches: 7. Here the CDR3 reads CAITQTSGIAGELFF. CDR3 sequence (DNA): TGTGCCATCACCCAGACTAGCGGGATAGCCGGGGAGCTGTTTTTT.

This clone showed up just once. This CDR3 is CSVSRTAYNEQFF. The CDR3 DNA is TGCAGCGTGAGTCGGACAGCCTACAATGAGCAGTTCTTC. The chain uses TRBV29-1 and TRBJ2-1; maybe TRBD1 (6 bases). CDR3 size: 13 residues. The V end lost 6 bases, the J end lost 2 bases, and 11 bases lay between the germline ends. The germline V gene has CDR1 SQVTM and CDR2 ANQGSEA.

The rearrangement uses TRBV6-4 and TRBJ2-4, with TRBD1 as a possible D gene (5 bases). Trimming took off 7 bases at V and 1 base at J, with 17 bases between the two ends. Looked up from germline, CDR1 is MRHNA and CDR2 is SNTAGT. The CDR3 consists of 16 residues. The CDR3 nucleotides are TGTGCCAGCACCAGACAGCCTTTTAGGGCCAAAAACATTCAGTACTTC. Translated, it gives CASTRQPFRAKNIQYF.